This T cell receptor (beta chain) was identified during a study of regulatory T cells in long-lasting Graves disease. Study-wide results and limits: Whereas 900 to 1,000 public clonotypes were shared by new patients, persistent patients shared more, at about 2,500.

CDR1 and CDR2 from the germline V gene are SGHTS and YDEGEE. This CDR3 has 16 residues. Through Arm-PCR of CDR3 regions and iRepertoire HTBI primers, TCR beta libraries were built. TCRdb processed the multiplex PCR reads anew with MiXCR; each CDR3 protein has one entry. The repertoire consists of about 240,000 distinct CDR3 sequences, with about 19% occurring once and the leading ten covering approximately 13%. Time point meaning: newly diagnosed GD, antithyroid drugs for less than 3 months. There was RNA extracted from PBMCs, and the TCR library was made from it. Roughly 9 milliliters of peripheral blood went into EDTA tubes. In its sample, this clonotype was seen many times. The antigen remains undetermined. A junction end diverges from the germline sequence, so it may reflect a read error.

The chain recombines TRBV5-8 with TRBJ2-3; 8 bases align to TRBD2. The TCR was taken from a female donor with Graves disease. Sequenced material: peripheral blood mononuclear cells (PBMCs), taken at new diagnosis, from a patient treated with antithyroid drugs. CDR3 protein: CASSLRLAGTTDTQYF. The CDR3 nucleotides read TGCGCCAGCAGCTTGCGGTTAGCGGGAACCACAGATACGCAGTATTTT.